This is a list of T cell receptor beta chains from one sample in a study of shared clonotypes between healthy human individuals. Using immunoSEQ multiplex PCR, the repertoire was profiled, and TCRdb retains in-frame clones only, with some absent. The sample holds roughly 2,500,000 clones, under 95% seen once. The sample comprised naive CD4+ T cells from PBMCs. All receptors come from a man between 18 and 29 years old in good health. Some clones in this sample may be carry-over from other donors' samples. Both conserved end residues are trimmed from each CDR3. The D gene is left open where the match is weak.

TRBJ2-1,NA,TRBV27,ASSLNFRGLSYNEQF
TRBJ2-5,NA,TRBV11-2,ASSTGGMGETQY
TRBJ1-5,NA,TRBV28,ASRKGVNQPQH
TRBJ1-3,NA,TRBV28,ASSGRFYTGIAGNTIY
TRBJ2-1,TRBD1,TRBV20-1,SAMTGDEQF
TRBJ1-4,NA,TRBV7-9,ASSLQGINEKLF
TRBJ2-6,TRBD2,TRBV7-3,ASSQGLGSVLAGANVLT
TRBJ2-3,TRBD2,TRBV4-3,ASSQAAGGPPTDTQY
TRBJ1-2,TRBD1,TRBV4-1,ASSQEGTGWTTT
TRBJ2-2,TRBD1,TRBV27,ASRTGVTGELF
TRBJ2-1,TRBD1,TRBV7-2,ASSLAYRGTYNEQF
TRBJ2-7,TRBD2,TRBV9,ASSSQTSGYEQY
TRBJ2-3,TRBD2,TRBV29-1,SARLAGTDTQY
TRBJ2-5,NA,TRBV5-1,ASSLAAGISETQY
TRBJ2-3,TRBD2,TRBV11-3,ASSSGTSGLDTQY